The text below deals with one T cell receptor (beta chain). Method: immunoSEQ multiplex PCR; TCRdb's copy keeps in-frame clones and lacks some. The repertoire holds 200,000 to 250,000 clones, with around 90% as singletons. This sample stems from a study of blood T cell repertoires in COVID-19. Germline trimming cut 9 bases from V and 4 bases from J; bases unmatched to any gene: 3. The CDR3 sequence is 12 residues long. Germline CDR1 is ENHRY and CDR2 is SYGVKD. Sequenced input: PBMCs or T cells enriched from blood (not recorded which). The V call is TRBV10-3, the J call TRBJ2-1; 7 bases fit TRBD1. The receptor comes from a man between 25 and 39 years old who had recovered from COVID-19. The CDR3 here is CAMGTDYNEQFF. CDR3 nucleotides: TGTGCCATGGGGACAGATTACAATGAGCAGTTCTTC.